The following is a TCR beta chain sequence with its context. The target antigen is unknown. Trimming shortened V by 2 bases and J by 2 bases, and 7 bases separated the two germline ends. This CDR3 comprises 14 residues. The germline V gene encodes CDR1 SEHNR and CDR2 FQNEAQ (reference sequence). The source of the sample is a study of T cell repertoires in cytomegalovirus infection. Study in general: Newly reported HLA-C-restricted and thoroughly characterized HLA-B-restricted CMV epitopes were employed. It can be stated that public TCR beta signatures indicated CMV infection as well as a matching HLA type. Overall study results and limits: HLA-C-restricted CMV-specific TCR beta clonotypes were dominant in the ex vivo response.

Each CDR3 protein is one row after TCRdb ran MiXCR on the reads. Here the sample spans some 700,000 distinct CDR3 sequences, approximately 33% being singletons. The sample consisted of cultured PBMCs, taken from culture after CMV antigen stimulation. The TCR sequence derives from a human donor in good health (CMV status not recorded). Some clones in this sample may be carry-over from other donors' samples. The V gene is TRBV7-9, the J gene TRBJ1-3, with a tentative D call TRBD1 (5 bases). CDR3 bases: TGTGCCAGCAGCTTACGCAGGGCTGGAAACACCATATATTTT. Its translation is CASSLRRAGNTIYF.